A selection of T cell receptor beta chains follows, all from one sample in a study of cytomegalovirus exposure and HLA in healthy donors. Assay: immunoSEQ multiplex PCR; the TCRdb copy retains only in-frame clones and omits some. This sample has over 150,000 clones, with around 64% found just once. Material for sequencing was PBMCs. These receptors were obtained from a woman in her twenties or thirties in good health and CMV-seronegative. The CDR3 runs from the conserved cysteine through the conserved F or W. Fields, in order: clone size, V gene, D gene, J gene, CDR3 DNA, CDR3 protein. A D gene is named only where the DNA matches it firmly. Where a row states a size, it is once, few, many or the class of an expanded clone; other rows omit it.

NA	TRBV7-3	NA	TRBJ2-1	TGTGCCAGCAGCCCGAGAGTAGCGGACCCCTACAATGAGCAGTTCTTC	CASSPRVADPYNEQFF
NA	TRBV4-1	NA	TRBJ2-3	TGCGCCAGCAGCCAAGTAGGGGCCAACACAGATACGCAGTATTTT	CASSQVGANTDTQYF
NA	TRBV6-5	NA	TRBJ1-3	TGTGCCACCGCCAGACAGCTACCAATAGACACCATATATTTT	CATARQLPIDTIYF
once	TRBV5-1	NA	TRBJ2-7	TGCGCCAGCAGCTTGGAAACAGGGTGGGCCTACGAGCAGTACTTC	CASSLETGWAYEQYF
NA	TRBV4-3	TRBD2	TRBJ2-3	TGCGCCAGCAGCCAGGTTCTAGCGGGGGGCAGGGCAGATACGCAGTATTTT	CASSQVLAGGRADTQYF
few	TRBV4-1	NA	TRBJ2-6	TGCGCCAGCCTCTCTGGGGCCAACGTCCTGACTTTC	CASLSGANVLTF
NA	TRBV30	NA	TRBJ2-3	TGTGCCTGGAGTGTCGGCGGGGCCACCACAGATACGCAGTATTTT	CAWSVGGATTDTQYF
NA	TRBV19	NA	TRBJ2-1	TGTGCCAGTAGTATGGGCGATAGCTCCTACAATGAGCAGTTCTTC	CASSMGDSSYNEQFF
NA	TRBV7-8	TRBD1	TRBJ1-5	TGTGCCAGCAGCAGAAGGGACAGGGGGTTTAGCAATCAGCCCCAGCATTTT	CASSRRDRGFSNQPQHF
once	TRBV6-1	TRBD1	TRBJ2-5	TGTGCCAGCTCCGACAGGGGCCAAGAGACCCAGTACTTC	CASSDRGQETQYF
NA	TRBV4-3	NA	TRBJ2-2	TGCGCCAGCAGCCAAGATACCCGGGTTCGCACCGGGGAGCTGTTTTTT	CASSQDTRVRTGELFF
NA	TRBV28	NA	TRBJ1-2	TGTGCCAGCGTGCTTGGGGGCAGCTATGGCTACACCTTC	CASVLGGSYGYTF
NA	TRBV5-4	NA	TRBJ1-2	TGTGCCAGCAGCCCAATGACACTGGGCTATGGCTACACCTTC	CASSPMTLGYGYTF
NA	TRBV28	NA	TRBJ2-5	TGTGCCAGCAGTTCTAGGAATTCGGAGACCCAGTACTTC	CASSSRNSETQYF
few	TRBV7-2	NA	TRBJ2-1	TGTGCCAGCAGCCTTAGCGCCTACAATGAGCAGTTCTTC	CASSLSAYNEQFF
few	TRBV7-3	NA	TRBJ1-1	TGTGCCAGCAGCTTTGACGGAGACACTGAAGCTTTCTTT	CASSFDGDTEAFF
NA	TRBV5-1	NA	TRBJ1-1	TGCGCCAGCAGCTTGGGTTGGAGTAAGGTTGAAGCTTTCTTT	CASSLGWSKVEAFF
few	TRBV19	NA	TRBJ1-5	TGTGCCAGTAGTAATGGGATGGGGCTCTCTGGCAATCAGCCCCAGCATTTT	CASSNGMGLSGNQPQHF
once	TRBV5-1	TRBD2	TRBJ2-7	TGCGCCAGCAGCAACACGGGGGGTCCCTACGAGCAGTACTTC	CASSNTGGPYEQYF
once	TRBV9	NA	TRBJ2-5	TGTGCCAGCGGAGGGGGGCAGGGGGGAGAGACCCAGTACTTC	CASGGGQGGETQYF
NA	TRBV6-5	NA	TRBJ1-5	TGTGCCAGCAGTTACGACAACAATCAGCCCCAGCATTTT	CASSYDNNQPQHF
few	TRBV10-3	TRBD1	TRBJ1-6	TGTGCCATCAGTGAAGGACAGGGTAGGGATTCACCCCTCCACTTT	CAISEGQGRDSPLHF
NA	TRBV6-6	TRBD1	TRBJ2-1	TGTGCCAGCGGACGGGACAGGGGAAACTACAATGAGCAGTTCTTC	CASGRDRGNYNEQFF
NA	TRBV29-1	TRBD2	TRBJ2-7	TGCAGCGTGAGGGGACTAGCGGGAACCGAGCAGTACTTC	CSVRGLAGTEQYF
NA	TRBV2	TRBD2	TRBJ2-5	TGTGCCAGCAGTGTTAGGACTAGCGGGTTTCAGACCCAGTACTTC	CASSVRTSGFQTQYF
NA	TRBV5-4	TRBD1	TRBJ2-5	TGTGCCAGCAGCTTGGGGGGACAGGGGGCTGAGACCCAGTACTTC	CASSLGGQGAETQYF
NA	TRBV7-7	TRBD2	TRBJ2-5	TGTGCCAGCAGCTTAGTGCTAGCGGGGGGACGGGAGACCCAGTACTTC	CASSLVLAGGRETQYF
NA	TRBV2	NA	TRBJ1-1	TGTGCCAGCAGTCCCATGGGGGGGAACACTGAAGCTTTCTTT	CASSPMGGNTEAFF
NA	TRBV18	NA	TRBJ1-1	TGTGCCAGCTCACCACTGAGGCGGTCCACTGAAGCTTTCTTT	CASSPLRRSTEAFF
few	TRBV2	TRBD2	TRBJ2-1	TGTGCCAGCAGTGAAGCGCTTAATTGGGGCGGGGGCTCCTACAATGAGCAGTTCTTC	CASSEALNWGGGSYNEQFF
NA	TRBV4-2	TRBD2	TRBJ2-7	TGTGCCAGCAGCCAGGCCCGGGGGGGCGCATCCTACGAGCAGTACTTC	CASSQARGGASYEQYF
once	TRBV28	TRBD2	TRBJ2-2	TGTGCCAGCAGACATCCGGGACTAGCGGGAGGGTACACCGGGGAGCTGTTTTTT	CASRHPGLAGGYTGELFF
NA	TRBV4-3	NA	TRBJ2-7	TGCGCCAGCAGCCAAGACAGGGCCGGCGAGCAGTACTTC	CASSQDRAGEQYF
NA	TRBV20-1	NA	TRBJ1-1	TGCAGTGCTAGTAGGCAGCGGTCTTTCTTT	CSASRQRSFF